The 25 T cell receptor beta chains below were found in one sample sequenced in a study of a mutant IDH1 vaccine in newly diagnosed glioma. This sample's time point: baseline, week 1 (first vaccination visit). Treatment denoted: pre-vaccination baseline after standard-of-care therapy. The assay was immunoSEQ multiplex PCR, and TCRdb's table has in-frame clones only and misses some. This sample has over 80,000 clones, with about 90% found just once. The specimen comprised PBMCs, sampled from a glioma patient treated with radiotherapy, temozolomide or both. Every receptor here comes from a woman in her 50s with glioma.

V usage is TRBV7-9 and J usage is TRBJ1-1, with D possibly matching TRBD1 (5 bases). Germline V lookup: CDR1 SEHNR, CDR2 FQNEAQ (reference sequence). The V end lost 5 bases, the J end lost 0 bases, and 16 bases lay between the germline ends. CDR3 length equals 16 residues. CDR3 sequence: CASSPRPGPMNTEAFF. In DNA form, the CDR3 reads TGTGCCAGCAGCCCGAGGCCGGGACCTATGAACACTGAAGCTTTCTTT.

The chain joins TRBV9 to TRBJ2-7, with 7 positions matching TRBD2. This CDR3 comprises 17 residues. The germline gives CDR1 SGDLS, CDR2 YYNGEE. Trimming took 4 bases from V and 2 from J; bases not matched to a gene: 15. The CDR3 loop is CASSPRGLREFTYEQYF. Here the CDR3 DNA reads TGTGCCAGCAGCCCCCGGGGCTTGCGGGAGTTCACCTACGAGCAGTACTTC.

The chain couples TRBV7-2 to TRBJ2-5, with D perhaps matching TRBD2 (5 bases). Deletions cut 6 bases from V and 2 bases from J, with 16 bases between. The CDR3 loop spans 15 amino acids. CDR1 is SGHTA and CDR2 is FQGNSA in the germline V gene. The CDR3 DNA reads TGTGCCAGCAGACGAGATGGCTCGGGGCAAGAGACCCAGTACTTC. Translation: CASRRDGSGQETQYF.

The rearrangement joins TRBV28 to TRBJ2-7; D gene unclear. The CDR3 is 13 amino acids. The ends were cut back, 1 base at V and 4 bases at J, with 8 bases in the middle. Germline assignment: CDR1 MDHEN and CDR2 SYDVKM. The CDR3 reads CASSLYPSYEQYF. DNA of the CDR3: TGTGCCAGCAGTTTATACCCCTCTTACGAGCAGTACTTC.

CDR3 in DNA: TGTGCCAGCAGATCAGGGGGCGCGGGACCCTACGAGCAGTACTTC. It specifies CASRSGGAGPYEQYF. The chain employs TRBV28 and TRBJ2-7; 8 nucleotides match TRBD1. Trimming at V came to 6 bases and at J to 2 bases, leaving 9 bases not matched to a gene. The CDR3 has 15 residues. Germline-derived CDR1 and CDR2 are MDHEN and SYDVKM.

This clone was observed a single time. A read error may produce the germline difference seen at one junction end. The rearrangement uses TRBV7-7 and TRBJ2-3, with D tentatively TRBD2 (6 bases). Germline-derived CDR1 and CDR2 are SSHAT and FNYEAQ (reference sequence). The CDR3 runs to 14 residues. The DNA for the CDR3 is TGTGCTAGCAGCCCGACCGGGACTACAGATACGCAGTATTTT. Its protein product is CASSPTGTTDTQYF.

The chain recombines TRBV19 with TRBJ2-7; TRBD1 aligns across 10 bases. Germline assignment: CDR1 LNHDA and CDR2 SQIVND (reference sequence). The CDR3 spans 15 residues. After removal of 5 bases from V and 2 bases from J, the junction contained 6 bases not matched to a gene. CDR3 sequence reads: CASSDTGTGAYEQYF. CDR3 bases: TGTGCCAGTAGTGATACCGGGACAGGGGCCTACGAGCAGTACTTC.

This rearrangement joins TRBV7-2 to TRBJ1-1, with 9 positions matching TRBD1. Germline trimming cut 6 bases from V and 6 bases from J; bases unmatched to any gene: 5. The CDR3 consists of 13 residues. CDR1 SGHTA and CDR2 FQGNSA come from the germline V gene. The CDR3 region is CASSLQGASEAFF. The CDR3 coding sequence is TGTGCCAGCAGTTTACAGGGGGCGTCTGAAGCTTTCTTT.

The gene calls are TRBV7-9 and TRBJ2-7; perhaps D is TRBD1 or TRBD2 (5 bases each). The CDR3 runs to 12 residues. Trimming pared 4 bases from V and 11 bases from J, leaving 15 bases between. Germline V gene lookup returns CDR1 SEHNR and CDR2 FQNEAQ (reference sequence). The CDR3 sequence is CASSSNRRDEYF. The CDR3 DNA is TGTGCCAGCAGCTCGAATCGCCGGGACGAGTACTTC.

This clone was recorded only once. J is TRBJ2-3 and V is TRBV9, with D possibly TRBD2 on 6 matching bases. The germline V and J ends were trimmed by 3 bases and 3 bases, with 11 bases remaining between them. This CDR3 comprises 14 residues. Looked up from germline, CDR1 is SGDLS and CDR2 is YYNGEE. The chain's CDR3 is CASSGGLQTDTQYF. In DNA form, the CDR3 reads TGTGCCAGCAGCGGAGGACTACAGACAGATACGCAGTATTTT.

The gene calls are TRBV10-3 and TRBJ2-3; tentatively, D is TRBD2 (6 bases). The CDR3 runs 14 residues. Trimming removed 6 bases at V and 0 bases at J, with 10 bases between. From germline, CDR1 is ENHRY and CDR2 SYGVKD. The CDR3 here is CAIRGGASTDTQYF. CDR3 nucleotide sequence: TGTGCCATCAGGGGCGGGGCTAGCACAGATACGCAGTATTTT.

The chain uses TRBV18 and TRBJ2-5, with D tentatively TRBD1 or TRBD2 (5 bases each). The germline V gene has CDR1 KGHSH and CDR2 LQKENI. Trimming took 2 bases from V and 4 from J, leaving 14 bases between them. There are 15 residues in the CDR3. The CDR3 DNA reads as TGTGCCAGCTCACCAGCACTAATTGGGGGAGAGACCCAGTACTTC. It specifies CASSPALIGGETQYF.

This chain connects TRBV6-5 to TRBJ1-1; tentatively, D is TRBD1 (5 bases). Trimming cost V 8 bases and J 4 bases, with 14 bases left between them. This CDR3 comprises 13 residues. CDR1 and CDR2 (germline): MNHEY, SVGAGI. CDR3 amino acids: CASGKGKGTEAFF. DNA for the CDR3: TGTGCCAGCGGTAAGGGGAAGGGCACTGAAGCTTTCTTT.

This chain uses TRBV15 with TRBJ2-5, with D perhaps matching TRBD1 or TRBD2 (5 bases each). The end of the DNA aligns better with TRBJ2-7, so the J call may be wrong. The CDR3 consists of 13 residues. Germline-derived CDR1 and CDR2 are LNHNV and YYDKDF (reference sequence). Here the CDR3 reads CATSEGLTYEQYF. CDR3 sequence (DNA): TGTGCCACCAGCGAGGGGCTGACCTACGAGCAGTACTTC.

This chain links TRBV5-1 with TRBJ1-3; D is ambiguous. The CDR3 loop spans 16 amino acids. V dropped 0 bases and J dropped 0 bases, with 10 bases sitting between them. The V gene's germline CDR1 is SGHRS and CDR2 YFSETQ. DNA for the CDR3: TGCGCCAGCAGCTTGGACCCCACCAGCTCTGGAAACACCATATATTTT. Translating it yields CASSLDPTSSGNTIYF.

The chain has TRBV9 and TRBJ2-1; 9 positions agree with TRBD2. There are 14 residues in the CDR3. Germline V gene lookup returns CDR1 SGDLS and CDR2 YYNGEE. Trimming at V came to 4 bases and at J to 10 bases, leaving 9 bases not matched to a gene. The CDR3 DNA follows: TGTGCCAGCAGCTCCCATACAGGACTAGCGGAGCAGTTCTTC. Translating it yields CASSSHTGLAEQFF.

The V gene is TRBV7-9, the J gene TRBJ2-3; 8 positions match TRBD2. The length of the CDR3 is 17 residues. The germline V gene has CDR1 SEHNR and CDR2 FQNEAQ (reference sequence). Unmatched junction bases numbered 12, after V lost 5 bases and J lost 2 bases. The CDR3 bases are TGTGCCAGCAGCCCCGCCGGGGTAGCGGGGTACACAGATACGCAGTATTTT. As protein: CASSPAGVAGYTDTQYF. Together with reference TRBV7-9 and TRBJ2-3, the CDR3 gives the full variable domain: DTGVSQNPRHKITKRGQNVTFRCDPISEHNRLYWYRQTLGQGPEFLTYFQNEAQLEKSRLLSDRFSAERPKGSFSTLEIQRTEQGDSAMYLCASSPAGVAGYTDTQYFGPGTRLTVL.

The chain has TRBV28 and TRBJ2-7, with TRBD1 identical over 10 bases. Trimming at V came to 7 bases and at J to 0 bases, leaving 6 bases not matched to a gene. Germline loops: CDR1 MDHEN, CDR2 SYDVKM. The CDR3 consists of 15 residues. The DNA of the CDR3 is TGTGCCAGCAACGATAGGACAGGGGGCTCCTACGAGCAGTACTTC. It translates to CASNDRTGGSYEQYF.

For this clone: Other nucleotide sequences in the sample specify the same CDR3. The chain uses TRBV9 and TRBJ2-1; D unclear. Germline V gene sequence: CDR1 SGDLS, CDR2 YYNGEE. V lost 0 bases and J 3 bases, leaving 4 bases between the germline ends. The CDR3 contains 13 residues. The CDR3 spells CASSVGSYNEQFF. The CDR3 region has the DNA TGTGCCAGCAGCGTAGGTAGCTACAATGAGCAGTTCTTC.

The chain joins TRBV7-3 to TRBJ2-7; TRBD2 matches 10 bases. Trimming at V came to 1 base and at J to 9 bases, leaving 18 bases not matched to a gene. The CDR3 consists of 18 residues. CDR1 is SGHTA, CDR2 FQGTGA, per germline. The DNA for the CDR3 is TGTGCCAGCAGCTTAAGGACCCCGCAGGTAGCGGGAGGTTTTGGGCAGTACTTC. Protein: CASSLRTPQVAGGFGQYF.

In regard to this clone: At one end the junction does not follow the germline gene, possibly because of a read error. The CDR3 nucleotides are TGTGCTAGCAGCTTTGAGGCACCGCTGAGCACAGATACGCAGTATTTT. Residues: CASSFEAPLSTDTQYF. V usage is TRBV7-7 and J usage is TRBJ2-3; D ambiguous. The CDR3 covers 16 residues. Germline V gene data show CDR1 as SSHAT and CDR2 as FNYEAQ (reference sequence).

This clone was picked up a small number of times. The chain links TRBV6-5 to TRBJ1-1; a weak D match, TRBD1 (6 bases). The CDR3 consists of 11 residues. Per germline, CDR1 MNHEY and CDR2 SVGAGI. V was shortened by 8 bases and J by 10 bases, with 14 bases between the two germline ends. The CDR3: CASGDRFLAFF. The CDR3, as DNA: TGTGCCAGCGGAGACAGGTTTTTAGCTTTCTTT.

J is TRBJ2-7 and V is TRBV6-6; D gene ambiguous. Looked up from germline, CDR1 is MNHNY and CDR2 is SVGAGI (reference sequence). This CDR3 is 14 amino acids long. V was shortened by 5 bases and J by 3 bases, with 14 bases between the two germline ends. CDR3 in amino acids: CASSRTLGNYEQYF. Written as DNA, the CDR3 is TGTGCCAGCAGTCGTACACTTGGGAACTACGAGCAGTACTTC.

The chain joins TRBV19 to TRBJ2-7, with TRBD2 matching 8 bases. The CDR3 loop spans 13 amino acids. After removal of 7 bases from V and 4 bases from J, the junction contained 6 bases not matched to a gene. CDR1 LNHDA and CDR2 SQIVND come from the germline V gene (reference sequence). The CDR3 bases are TGTGCCAGTACGGCCGGGGGGGGGTACGAGCAGTACTTC. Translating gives CASTAGGGYEQYF.

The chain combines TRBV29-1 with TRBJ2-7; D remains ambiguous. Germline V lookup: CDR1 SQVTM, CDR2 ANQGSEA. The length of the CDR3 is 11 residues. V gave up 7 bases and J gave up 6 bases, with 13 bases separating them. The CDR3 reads CSATIAREQYF. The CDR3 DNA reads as TGCAGCGCTACAATCGCCCGCGAGCAGTACTTC.